The rows below give T cell receptor beta chains drawn from one sample of a study of T cell changes during pregnancy in multiple sclerosis. Some clones are missing from TCRdb's copy, which holds only in-frame ones; the method was immunoSEQ multiplex PCR. The table includes some 100,000 clones, about 94% detected once. The specimen comprised peripheral blood, sampled before pregnancy. All receptors derive from a female donor with multiple sclerosis, enrolled in a pregnancy study. CDR3s include the opening cysteine and the closing phenylalanine or tryptophan. Fields, in order: clone size, V gene, D gene, J gene, CDR3 DNA, CDR3 protein. A D gene is named only where the DNA matches it firmly. The size field is filled for only some rows; it gives once, few, many or a size class.

clone size: NA
V gene: TRBV13
D gene: TRBD1
J gene: TRBJ2-5
CDR3 DNA: TGTGCCAGCAGCTTAGATCGACAGGGCGGGGAGACCCAGTACTTC
CDR3 protein: CASSLDRQGGETQYF

clone size: NA
V gene: TRBV10-1
D gene: TRBD2
J gene: TRBJ2-7
CDR3 DNA: TGCGCCAGCAGGGAGCCACTAGCGGGAGTTTGCTACGAGCAGTACTTC
CDR3 protein: CASREPLAGVCYEQYF

clone size: NA
V gene: TRBV28
D gene: TRBD2
J gene: TRBJ2-3
CDR3 DNA: TGTGCCAGCGGACCCACGACTAGCGGGACAGATACGCAGTATTTT
CDR3 protein: CASGPTTSGTDTQYF

clone size: NA
V gene: TRBV11-2
D gene: NA
J gene: TRBJ2-3
CDR3 DNA: TGTGCCAGCAGCCCTCGACGCAGGGTAGGCGATACGCAGTATTTT
CDR3 protein: CASSPRRRVGDTQYF

clone size: NA
V gene: TRBV21-1
D gene: NA
J gene: TRBJ2-2
CDR3 DNA: TGTGCCAGCAGCCTCCCCAGGGTTGGCACCGGGGAGCTGTTTTTT
CDR3 protein: CASSLPRVGTGELFF

clone size: NA
V gene: TRBV6-5
D gene: TRBD2
J gene: TRBJ2-7
CDR3 DNA: TGTGCCAGCAGTTACGGGACTAGCTCCTACGAGCAGTACTTC
CDR3 protein: CASSYGTSSYEQYF

clone size: NA
V gene: TRBV21-1
D gene: NA
J gene: TRBJ2-1
CDR3 DNA: TGTGCCAGCAGCCTGAGTCGGTGGAATGAGCAGTTCTTC
CDR3 protein: CASSLSRWNEQFF

clone size: NA
V gene: TRBV12-5
D gene: TRBD1
J gene: TRBJ2-3
CDR3 DNA: TGTGCTAGCACCGACAGGGGAGAAGGTACGCAGTATTTT
CDR3 protein: CASTDRGEGTQYF

clone size: NA
V gene: TRBV9
D gene: TRBD1
J gene: TRBJ2-2
CDR3 DNA: TGTGCCAGTAGGGACAGGGCCGGGGAGCTGTTTTTT
CDR3 protein: CASRDRAGELFF

clone size: NA
V gene: TRBV4-1
D gene: NA
J gene: TRBJ1-2
CDR3 DNA: TGCGCCAGCAGCCAAGAACCTTTCCAGGGAACGTATGGCTACACCTTC
CDR3 protein: CASSQEPFQGTYGYTF

clone size: NA
V gene: TRBV6-1
D gene: NA
J gene: TRBJ1-5
CDR3 DNA: TGTGCCAGCTCCGGCAATCAGCCCCAGCATTTT
CDR3 protein: CASSGNQPQHF

clone size: NA
V gene: TRBV18
D gene: TRBD2
J gene: TRBJ2-7
CDR3 DNA: TGTGCCAGCTCACTAGCGGGCGAGCAGTACTTC
CDR3 protein: CASSLAGEQYF

clone size: NA
V gene: TRBV4-2
D gene: NA
J gene: TRBJ2-1
CDR3 DNA: TGTGCCAGCAGCCAAGACAGGGTAGGGGACAATGAGCAGTTCTTC
CDR3 protein: CASSQDRVGDNEQFF

clone size: NA
V gene: TRBV30
D gene: NA
J gene: TRBJ2-1
CDR3 DNA: TGTGCCTGGAGTGCTTTCGGCAGGACAAGCTCCTACAATGAGCAGTTCTTC
CDR3 protein: CAWSAFGRTSSYNEQFF

clone size: NA
V gene: TRBV7-3
D gene: TRBD1
J gene: TRBJ2-2
CDR3 DNA: TGTGCCAGCAGCTTCGGATTACAGGGGGCGGCCGGGGAGCTGTTTTTT
CDR3 protein: CASSFGLQGAAGELFF

clone size: NA
V gene: TRBV7-6
D gene: TRBD1
J gene: TRBJ1-2
CDR3 DNA: TGTGCCAGCAGCCAGGGGGCTGGCGGCTACACCTTC
CDR3 protein: CASSQGAGGYTF

clone size: NA
V gene: TRBV9
D gene: NA
J gene: TRBJ2-2
CDR3 DNA: TGTGCCAGCAGCGGCGAGATGAACACCGGGGAGCTGTTTTTT
CDR3 protein: CASSGEMNTGELFF

clone size: NA
V gene: TRBV5-1
D gene: TRBD1
J gene: TRBJ1-5
CDR3 DNA: TGCGCCAGCAGCTCCGGGACAGGTAGCAATCAGCCCCAGCATTTT
CDR3 protein: CASSSGTGSNQPQHF

clone size: NA
V gene: TRBV5-4
D gene: NA
J gene: TRBJ2-7
CDR3 DNA: TGTGCCTACGCCGGTGACTCCTCCTACGAGCAGTACTTC
CDR3 protein: CAYAGDSSYEQYF

clone size: NA
V gene: TRBV14
D gene: TRBD2
J gene: TRBJ2-2
CDR3 DNA: TGTGCCAGCAGAAGGACTAGCGGGGCGAACACCGGGGAGCTGTTTTTT
CDR3 protein: CASRRTSGANTGELFF

clone size: NA
V gene: TRBV6-5
D gene: TRBD1
J gene: TRBJ1-1
CDR3 DNA: TGTGCCAGCAGTTTAGGGACAGGGGGGAGCACTGAAGCTTTCTTT
CDR3 protein: CASSLGTGGSTEAFF

clone size: NA
V gene: TRBV19
D gene: TRBD1
J gene: TRBJ2-7
CDR3 DNA: TGTGCCAGTAGTATCTTCGGACAGGGCCCCAACGAGCAGTACTTC
CDR3 protein: CASSIFGQGPNEQYF

clone size: NA
V gene: TRBV19
D gene: NA
J gene: TRBJ2-2
CDR3 DNA: TGTGCCAGTAGGAAGGGAGCCACCGGGGAGCTGTTTTTT
CDR3 protein: CASRKGATGELFF

clone size: NA
V gene: TRBV30
D gene: TRBD2
J gene: TRBJ2-3
CDR3 DNA: TGTGCCTGGAGTCAACTAACTAGCGTGTTGGATACGCAGTATTTT
CDR3 protein: CAWSQLTSVLDTQYF

clone size: once
V gene: TRBV30
D gene: TRBD1
J gene: TRBJ2-7
CDR3 DNA: TGTGCCTGCCTTAGGACAGGCTTCTACGAGCAGTACTTC
CDR3 protein: CACLRTGFYEQYF

clone size: NA
V gene: TRBV5-5
D gene: NA
J gene: TRBJ1-1
CDR3 DNA: TGTGCCAGCAGCTTGGTAGGCAGGGCAAATGAAGCTTTCTTT
CDR3 protein: CASSLVGRANEAFF

clone size: NA
V gene: TRBV19
D gene: NA
J gene: TRBJ2-3
CDR3 DNA: TGTGCCAGTAGTATAGGACAGAACACAGATACGCAGTATTTT
CDR3 protein: CASSIGQNTDTQYF

clone size: NA
V gene: TRBV6-7
D gene: TRBD1
J gene: TRBJ1-1
CDR3 DNA: TGTGCCAGCAGTTATCCGGGACAGGGGGCTAAGACTGAAGCTTTCTTT
CDR3 protein: CASSYPGQGAKTEAFF

clone size: NA
V gene: TRBV5-5
D gene: TRBD1
J gene: TRBJ1-1
CDR3 DNA: TGTGCCAGCAGCTTGGTTGGAGGGGGCTTTATGAACACTGAAGCTTTCTTT
CDR3 protein: CASSLVGGGFMNTEAFF

clone size: NA
V gene: TRBV5-1
D gene: TRBD2
J gene: TRBJ2-1
CDR3 DNA: TGCGCCAGCAGCCGCCCCGGGACAGGGTCGTCCAAACTAGCGGGAGGCCTCTACAATGAGCAGTTCTTC
CDR3 protein: CASSRPGTGSSKLAGGLYNEQFF

clone size: NA
V gene: TRBV6-1
D gene: NA
J gene: TRBJ1-1
CDR3 DNA: TGTGCCAGCAGTGGCCTTGTCGACACGAACACTGAAGCTTTCTTT
CDR3 protein: CASSGLVDTNTEAFF

clone size: NA
V gene: TRBV10-3
D gene: TRBD2
J gene: TRBJ2-7
CDR3 DNA: TGTGCCATCAGTGAGGGAGCGGGATGGCGCTTC
CDR3 protein: CAISEGAGWRF

clone size: once
V gene: TRBV9
D gene: NA
J gene: TRBJ1-4
CDR3 DNA: TGTGCCAGCAGCGAGGACATAGGAGAAAAACTGTTTTTT
CDR3 protein: CASSEDIGEKLFF

clone size: NA
V gene: TRBV7-9
D gene: TRBD2
J gene: TRBJ2-1
CDR3 DNA: TGTGCCAGCAGCCCCCCGGGGAGGGGCTATGAGCAGTTCTTC
CDR3 protein: CASSPPGRGYEQFF

clone size: NA
V gene: TRBV5-1
D gene: TRBD1
J gene: TRBJ2-7
CDR3 DNA: TGCGCCAGCAGCTCCTCCCCGGGACAGGGGTTAGAGCAGTACTTC
CDR3 protein: CASSSSPGQGLEQYF

clone size: NA
V gene: TRBV11-2
D gene: NA
J gene: TRBJ2-7
CDR3 DNA: TGTGCCAGCAGCCAGATACAGGGAAAATCCTACGAGCAGTACTTC
CDR3 protein: CASSQIQGKSYEQYF

clone size: NA
V gene: TRBV4-1
D gene: NA
J gene: TRBJ1-4
CDR3 DNA: TGCGCCAGCAGCCAAGCCTCCGGGACACGTAATGAAAAACTGTTTTTT
CDR3 protein: CASSQASGTRNEKLFF

clone size: NA
V gene: TRBV27
D gene: NA
J gene: TRBJ1-1
CDR3 DNA: TGTGCCAGCACCGTCCTCCGCGCAGGGCACGGAGTAGAAACTTTCTTT
CDR3 protein: CASTVLRAGHGVETFF

clone size: NA
V gene: TRBV28
D gene: TRBD2
J gene: TRBJ2-1
CDR3 DNA: TGTGCCAGCAGTTTAGCGGGAGGGCCGCTCAATGAGCAGTTCTTC
CDR3 protein: CASSLAGGPLNEQFF

clone size: once
V gene: TRBV4-1
D gene: NA
J gene: TRBJ1-4
CDR3 DNA: TGCGCCAGCAGCCCCGCGGGGATTGCAACTAATGAAAAACTGTTTTTT
CDR3 protein: CASSPAGIATNEKLFF

clone size: NA
V gene: TRBV7-2
D gene: NA
J gene: TRBJ2-1
CDR3 DNA: TGTGCCAGCGCAGCGGATCGGGTCTACAATGAGCAGTTCTTC
CDR3 protein: CASAADRVYNEQFF

clone size: NA
V gene: TRBV7-6
D gene: TRBD1
J gene: TRBJ2-2
CDR3 DNA: TGTGCCAGCAGACCCGGGACAGTGAACACCGGGGAGCTGTTTTTT
CDR3 protein: CASRPGTVNTGELFF

clone size: NA
V gene: TRBV7-9
D gene: TRBD1
J gene: TRBJ2-3
CDR3 DNA: TGTGCCAGCGAGGACAGGGTCGGCGCAGATACGCAGTATTTT
CDR3 protein: CASEDRVGADTQYF

clone size: NA
V gene: TRBV18
D gene: NA
J gene: TRBJ1-2
CDR3 DNA: TGTGCCAGCTCACCGAGGGGGGGAACCTATGGCTACACCTTC
CDR3 protein: CASSPRGGTYGYTF

clone size: NA
V gene: TRBV7-8
D gene: NA
J gene: TRBJ2-7
CDR3 DNA: TGTGCCAGCAGCTTTCGGAGAGGGAACTACGAGCAGTACTTC
CDR3 protein: CASSFRRGNYEQYF

clone size: NA
V gene: TRBV19
D gene: NA
J gene: TRBJ2-1
CDR3 DNA: TGTGCCAGTAGTCGGAGCGCGGGGTACAATGAGCAGTTCTTC
CDR3 protein: CASSRSAGYNEQFF